This TCR beta chain was obtained from a study of blood T cell repertoires in COVID-19. Study summary: PBMCs, B-cell-depleted T cells, or T cells provided the cDNA or gDNA that made up the material.

CDR3 length equals 15 residues. As originally analysed: For nucleated cells, counts were estimated from reference gene primer amplification. The repertoire was sequenced with immunoSEQ multiplex PCR; TCRdb's copy has only in-frame clones and lacks some. V, J and clone size were drawn from that table, and D and trimming were deduced from the DNA. The sample yields a few hundred thousand clones, more than 80% seen once. The TCR was taken from a man between 18 and 35 years old who had recovered from COVID-19. Source material: peripheral blood. The chain has TRBV21-1 and TRBJ1-2; the table's D call, TRBD1, was not checked against the DNA. TRBV21-1 is marked as a pseudogene. CDR3 sequence: CASSSGAPLGYGYTF. CDR3 coding DNA: TGTGCCAGCAGCAGTGGGGCCCCTCTAGGCTATGGCTACACCTTC.